This entry features one T cell receptor beta chain sequence. A single count supports this clone. What this receptor recognizes is not known. No clone much larger than this one lies a single base away; base qualities are absent. The sample belongs to a study of STAT5B mutations in CD4+ large granular lymphocyte leukemia (dated by TCRdb to about 2022). A note on the overall study: Among healthy controls, the CDR3 'QG' motif was associated with a particular HLA allele. TCRbeta repertoires of CD4+ T-cell large granular lymphocyte leukemia patients were compared with those of healthy blood donors. Flow cytometry on FACSCanto II or FACSVerse confirmed that purified fractions exceeded 95% purity among lymphocytes. General conclusions and limits of the study: CD4-sorted patient repertoires appeared more clonal than healthy CD4+ repertoires, and this difference persisted after removing the putative leukemic clones. TRBV06-family usage was enriched among the top patient clones (8/27) compared with healthy controls (2/35). Data were not HLA-matched; higher clonality in CD4+ versus CD8+ T-LGLL could reflect the relatively small sample size. Main leukemic clonotypes were private to each patient, although about 25% appeared at low frequency in other patients' non-leukemic repertoires.

Buffy coats from 37 blood donors, supplied by the Finnish Red Cross blood service, were used as healthy controls. All TCR-sequenced material derived from peripheral blood: patient blood samples and healthy donor buffy coats. Peripheral blood mononuclear cells were isolated by Ficoll-Hypaque gradient centrifugation. CD4+ cells were purified magnetically from the buffy coats of healthy controls. The Gentra Puregene Cell and Tissue kit was used to extract genomic DNA, and a Qubit 2.0 fluorometer was used to measure the amount of genomic DNA. Counted from cysteine to phenylalanine, this CDR3 has 12 amino acids. Here the CDR3 DNA is all that survives: 36 bases in frame from base 1. V loses 1 base of germline sequence and J loses 6 bases, and the interval between the two ends is 5 bases. CDR1 SGHVS and CDR2 FNYEAQ are derived from the germline V gene. TCRbeta rearrangements were sequenced from genomic DNA using the immunoSEQ assay at survey resolution. The paper's data handling went like this. In the TCR sequencing data, the lowest productive clonotype frequency that could be detected was 2.59 x 10-5. Only productive TCRbeta rearrangements, meaning sequences that were complete and in-frame, were kept for the analyses. Sample clonality was computed as Simpson clonality in the immunoSEQ Analyzer version 3.0. Clones were categorized by frequency as very rare, small, medium, large (1-20%) or hyperexpanded (>20%). Generation probabilities were estimated with OLGA 1.2.3, V-gene circos plots were made with VDJtools, specificities were looked up in VDJdb, and CDR3 motifs were identified with GLIPH. The table was pulled from immuneACCESS by TCRdb, which kept in-frame rearrangements only. Such tables lose some clones; where checked, under half of the loss comes from unresolved V genes, and the rest has no known cause. V, J and clone size were drawn from that table, and D and trimming were deduced from the DNA. The sample profile shows roughly 40,000 clones; 65% to 90% of them were found once. The top ten clones comprise about 3% of the sample.

The source is a human donor in good health. The chain is encoded by TRBV7-6 joined to TRBJ2-3, with a weak D call of TRBD2 (5 bases match). Material for sequencing was CD4+ T cells from blood buffy coats. CDR3 region: CASSLVADTQYF. The nucleotide sequence reads TGTGCCAGCAGCTTAGTAGCGGATACGCAGTATTTT.